Given below is one T cell receptor beta chain in context. Its target is not known. The data originate from a study of cytomegalovirus exposure and HLA in healthy donors. Broader study findings: Upon later analysis, TCR association rates were observed to vary by HLA locus, being highest for DRB1 and lowest for HLA-C.

It was with 60 Vbeta and 13 Jbeta primers that the PCR ran. Original data processing: The count from a later analysis was about 80 million unique TCR beta chains, about 9.9 million of them shared. Here immunoSEQ multiplex PCR was the method, and the copy in TCRdb shows in-frame clones only, minus some. The V and J calls and clone size are taken from that table; D and trimming were inferred from the DNA. The data show some 250,000 clones, about 80% seen once. This receptor was identified in a woman aged 55-69 years in good health and CMV-seropositive. The sequencing sample was made of PBMCs.

This CDR3 is CSVATGTNTGELFF. DNA for the CDR3: TGCAGCGTTGCCACCGGGACTAACACCGGGGAGCTGTTTTTT. The chain has TRBV29-1 and TRBJ2-2; TRBD2 is a possible D gene (6 bases). The CDR3 sequence is 14 residues long. V was cut by 4 bases and J by 2 bases, with 11 bases left in between. Germline V CDR1 and CDR2: SQVTM, ANQGSEA.